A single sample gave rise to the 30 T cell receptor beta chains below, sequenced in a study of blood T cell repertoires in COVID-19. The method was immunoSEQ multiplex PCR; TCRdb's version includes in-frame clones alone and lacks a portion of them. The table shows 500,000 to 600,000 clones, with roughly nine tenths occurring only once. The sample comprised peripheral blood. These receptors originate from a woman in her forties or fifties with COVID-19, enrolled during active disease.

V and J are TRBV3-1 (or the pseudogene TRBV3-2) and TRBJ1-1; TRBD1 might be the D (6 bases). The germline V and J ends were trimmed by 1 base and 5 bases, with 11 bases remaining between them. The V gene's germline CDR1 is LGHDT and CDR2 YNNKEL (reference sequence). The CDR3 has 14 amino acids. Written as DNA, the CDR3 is TGTGCCAGCAGCCAAGTGGTTAGGGGGACTGAAGCTTTCTTT. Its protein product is CASSQVVRGTEAFF.

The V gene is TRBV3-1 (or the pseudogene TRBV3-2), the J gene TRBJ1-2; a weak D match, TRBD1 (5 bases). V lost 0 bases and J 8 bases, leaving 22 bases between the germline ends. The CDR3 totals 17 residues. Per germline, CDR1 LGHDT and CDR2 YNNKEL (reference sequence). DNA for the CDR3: TGTGCCAGCAGCCAAGACTTGGGAGGGACCCACCGAGGGGGCTACACCTTC. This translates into CASSQDLGGTHRGGYTF.

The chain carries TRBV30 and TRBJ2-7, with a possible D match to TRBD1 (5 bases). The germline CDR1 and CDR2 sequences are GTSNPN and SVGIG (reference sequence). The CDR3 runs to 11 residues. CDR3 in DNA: TGTGCTTTGACAGTAGGATACGAGCAGTACTTC. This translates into CALTVGYEQYF.

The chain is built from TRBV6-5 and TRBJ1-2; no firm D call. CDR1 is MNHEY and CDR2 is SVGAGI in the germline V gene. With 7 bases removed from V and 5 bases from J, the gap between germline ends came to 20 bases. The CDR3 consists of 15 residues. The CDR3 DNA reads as TGTGCCAGCACACTACGGGATCTCAATCCATATGGCTACACCTTC. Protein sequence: CASTLRDLNPYGYTF.

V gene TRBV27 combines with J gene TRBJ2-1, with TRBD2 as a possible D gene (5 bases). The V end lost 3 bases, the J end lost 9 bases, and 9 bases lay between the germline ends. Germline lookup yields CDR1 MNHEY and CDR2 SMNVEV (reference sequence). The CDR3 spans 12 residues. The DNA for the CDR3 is TGTGCCAGCAGTTTGAAGGCGGGTGAGCAGTTCTTC. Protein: CASSLKAGEQFF.

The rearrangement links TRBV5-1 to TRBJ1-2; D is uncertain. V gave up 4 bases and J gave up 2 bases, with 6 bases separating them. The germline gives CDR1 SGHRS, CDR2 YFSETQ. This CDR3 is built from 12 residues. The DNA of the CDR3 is TGCGCCAGCAGCCGGGAAAACTATGGCTACACCTTC. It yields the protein CASSRENYGYTF.

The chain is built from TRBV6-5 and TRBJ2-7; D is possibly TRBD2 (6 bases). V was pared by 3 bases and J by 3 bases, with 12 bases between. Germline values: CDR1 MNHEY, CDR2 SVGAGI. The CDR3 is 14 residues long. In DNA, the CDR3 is TGTGCCAGCAGTTATCGGGAGACAGACTACGAGCAGTACTTC. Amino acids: CASSYRETDYEQYF.

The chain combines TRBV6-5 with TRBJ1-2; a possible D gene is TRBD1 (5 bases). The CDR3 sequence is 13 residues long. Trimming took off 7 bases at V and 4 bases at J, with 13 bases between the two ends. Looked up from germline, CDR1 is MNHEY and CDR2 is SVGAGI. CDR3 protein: CASTLGGGYGYTF. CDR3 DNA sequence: TGTGCCAGCACCCTGGGGGGGGGCTATGGCTACACCTTC.

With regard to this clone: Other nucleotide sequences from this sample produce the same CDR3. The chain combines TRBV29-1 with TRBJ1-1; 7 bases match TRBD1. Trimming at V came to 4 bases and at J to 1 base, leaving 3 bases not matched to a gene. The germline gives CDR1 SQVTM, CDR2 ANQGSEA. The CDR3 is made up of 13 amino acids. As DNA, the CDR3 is TGCAGCGTTGGGGGACAGCAGAACACTGAAGCTTTCTTT. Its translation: CSVGGQQNTEAFF.

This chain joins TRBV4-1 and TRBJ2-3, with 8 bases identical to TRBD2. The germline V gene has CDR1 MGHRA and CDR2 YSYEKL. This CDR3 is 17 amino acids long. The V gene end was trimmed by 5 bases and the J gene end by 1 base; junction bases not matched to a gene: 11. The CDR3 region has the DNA TGCGCCAGCAGCGAAAATACGGGGGGGGTCGGCACAGATACGCAGTATTTT. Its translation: CASSENTGGVGTDTQYF.

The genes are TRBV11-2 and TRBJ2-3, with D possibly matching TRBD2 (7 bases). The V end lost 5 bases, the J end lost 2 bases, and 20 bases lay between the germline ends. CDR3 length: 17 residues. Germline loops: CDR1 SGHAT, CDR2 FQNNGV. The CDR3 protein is CASSGEYGGLNTDTQYF. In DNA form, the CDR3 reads TGTGCCAGCAGCGGGGAGTACGGGGGGCTTAACACAGATACGCAGTATTTT. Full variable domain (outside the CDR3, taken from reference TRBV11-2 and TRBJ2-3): EAGVAQSPRYKIIEKRQSVAFWCNPISGHATLYWYQQILGQGPKLLIQFQNNGVVDDSQLPKDRFSAERLKGVDSTLKIQPAKLEDSAVYLCASSGEYGGLNTDTQYFGPGTRLTVL.

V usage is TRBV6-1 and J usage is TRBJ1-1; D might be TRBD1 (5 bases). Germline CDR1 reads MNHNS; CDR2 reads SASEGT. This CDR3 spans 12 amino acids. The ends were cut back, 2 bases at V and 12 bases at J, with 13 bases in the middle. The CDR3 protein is CASSEYRTSPFF. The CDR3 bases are TGTGCCAGCAGTGAATACAGGACGTCTCCTTTCTTT.

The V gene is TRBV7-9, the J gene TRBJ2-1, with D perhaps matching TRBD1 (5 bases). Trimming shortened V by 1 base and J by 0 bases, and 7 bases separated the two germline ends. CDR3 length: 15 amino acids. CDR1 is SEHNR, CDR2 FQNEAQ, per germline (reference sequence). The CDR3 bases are TGTGCCAGCAGCTTAGAAGGGGCCTCCTACAATGAGCAGTTCTTC. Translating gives CASSLEGASYNEQFF.

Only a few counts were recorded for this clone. CDR3 protein: CASSLETSTDTQYF. The DNA for the CDR3 is TGTGCCAGCAGTTTAGAAACTAGCACAGATACGCAGTATTTT. The V gene is TRBV28, the J gene TRBJ2-3; D gene ambiguous. Trimming removed 2 bases from V and 0 bases from J, with 6 bases in between. There are 14 residues in the CDR3. The germline V gene has CDR1 MDHEN and CDR2 SYDVKM.

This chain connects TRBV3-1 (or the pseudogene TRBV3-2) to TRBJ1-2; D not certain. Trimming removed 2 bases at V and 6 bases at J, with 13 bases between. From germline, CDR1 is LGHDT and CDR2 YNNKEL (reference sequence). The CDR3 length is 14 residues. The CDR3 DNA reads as TGTGCCAGCAGCCAATACACAGCTAGCAATGGCTACACCTTC. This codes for CASSQYTASNGYTF.

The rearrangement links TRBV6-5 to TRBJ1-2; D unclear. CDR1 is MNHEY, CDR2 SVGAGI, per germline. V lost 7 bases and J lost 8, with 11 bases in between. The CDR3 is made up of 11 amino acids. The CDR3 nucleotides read TGTGCCAGCAATGGACGGGGAGGCTACACCTTC. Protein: CASNGRGGYTF.

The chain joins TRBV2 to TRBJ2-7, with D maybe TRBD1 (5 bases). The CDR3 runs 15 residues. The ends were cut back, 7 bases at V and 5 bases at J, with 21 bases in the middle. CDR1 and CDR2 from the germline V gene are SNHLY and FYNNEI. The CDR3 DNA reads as TGTGCCAGCACCCGGACACAAGTGAGTTTCGACGAGCAGTACTTC. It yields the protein CASTRTQVSFDEQYF.

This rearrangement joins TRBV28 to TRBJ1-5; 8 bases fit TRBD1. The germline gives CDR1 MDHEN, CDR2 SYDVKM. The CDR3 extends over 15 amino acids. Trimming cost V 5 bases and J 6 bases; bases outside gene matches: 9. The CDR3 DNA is TGTGCCAGCAGTCCTGCAGACAGGGGTGCTCAGCCCCAGCATTTT. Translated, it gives CASSPADRGAQPQHF.

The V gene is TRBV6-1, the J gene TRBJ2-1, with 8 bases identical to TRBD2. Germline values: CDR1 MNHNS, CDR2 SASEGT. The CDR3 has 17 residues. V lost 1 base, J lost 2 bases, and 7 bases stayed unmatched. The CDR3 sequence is CASSEVPGGDPYNEQFF. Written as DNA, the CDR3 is TGTGCCAGCAGTGAAGTCCCGGGGGGGGACCCCTACAATGAGCAGTTCTTC.

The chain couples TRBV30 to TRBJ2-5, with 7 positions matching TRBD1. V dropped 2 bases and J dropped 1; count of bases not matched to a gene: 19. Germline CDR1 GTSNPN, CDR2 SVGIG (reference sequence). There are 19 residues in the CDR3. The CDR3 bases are TGTGCCTGGAGTCCCCCCCCCGGGACAGCTCAACACCTCCAAGAGACCCAGTACTTC. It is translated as CAWSPPPGTAQHLQETQYF.

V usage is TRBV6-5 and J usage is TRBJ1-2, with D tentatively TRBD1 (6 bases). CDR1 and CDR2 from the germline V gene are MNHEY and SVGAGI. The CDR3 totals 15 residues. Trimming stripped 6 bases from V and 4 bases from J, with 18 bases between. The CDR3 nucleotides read TGTGCCAGCAGACCCCCAGGGGTGAAGGCCTATGGCTACACCTTC. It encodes CASRPPGVKAYGYTF.

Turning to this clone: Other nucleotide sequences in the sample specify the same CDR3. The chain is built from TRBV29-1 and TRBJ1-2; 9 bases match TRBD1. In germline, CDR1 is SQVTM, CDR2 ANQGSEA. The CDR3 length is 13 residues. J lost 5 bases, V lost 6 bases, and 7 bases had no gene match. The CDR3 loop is CSVRTGEGYGYTF. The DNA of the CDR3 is TGCAGCGTCCGGACAGGGGAAGGATATGGCTACACCTTC.

The CDR3: CASSPRQGSEKLFF. The CDR3 coding sequence is TGTGCCAGTAGTCCCCGACAGGGGAGTGAAAAACTGTTTTTT. The gene calls are TRBV19 and TRBJ1-4, with 8 bases lining up with TRBD1. CDR1 and CDR2 from the germline V gene are LNHDA and SQIVND (reference sequence). V shed 5 bases, J shed 7 bases, and the junction held 6 bases outside the gene matches. The CDR3 has 14 amino acids. The full variable domain, completed using reference TRBV19 and TRBJ1-4, is DGGITQSPKYLFRKEGQNVTLSCEQNLNHDAMYWYRQDPGQGLRLIYYSQIVNDFQKGDIAEGYSVSREKKESFPLTVTSAQKNPTAFYLCASSPRQGSEKLFFGSGTQLSVL.

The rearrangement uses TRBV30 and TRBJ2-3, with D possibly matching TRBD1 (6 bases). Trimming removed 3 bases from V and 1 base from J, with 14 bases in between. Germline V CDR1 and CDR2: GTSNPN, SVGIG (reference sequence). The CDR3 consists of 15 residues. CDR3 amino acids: CAWSEGRGRTDTQYF. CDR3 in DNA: TGTGCCTGGAGCGAGGGCAGGGGACGCACAGATACGCAGTATTTT. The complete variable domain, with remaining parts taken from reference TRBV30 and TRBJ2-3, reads SQTIHQWPATLVQPVGSPLSLECTVEGTSNPNLYWYRQAAGRGLQLLFYSVGIGQISSEVPQNLSASRPQDRQFILSSKKLLLSDSGFYLCAWSEGRGRTDTQYFGPGTRLTVL.

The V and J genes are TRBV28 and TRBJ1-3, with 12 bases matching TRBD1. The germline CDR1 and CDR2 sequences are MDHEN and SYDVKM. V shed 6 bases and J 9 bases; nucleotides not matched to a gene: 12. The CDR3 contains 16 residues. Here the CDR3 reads CASRLTGTGGRGTIYF. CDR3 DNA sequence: TGTGCCAGCAGGTTAACCGGGACAGGGGGCAGAGGCACCATATATTTT.

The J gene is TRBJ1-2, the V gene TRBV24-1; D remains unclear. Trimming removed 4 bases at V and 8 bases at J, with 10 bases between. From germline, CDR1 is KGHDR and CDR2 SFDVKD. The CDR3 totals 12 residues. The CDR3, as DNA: TGTGCCACCAGTGACCCCGTCAGGGGCTACACCTTC. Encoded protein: CATSDPVRGYTF.

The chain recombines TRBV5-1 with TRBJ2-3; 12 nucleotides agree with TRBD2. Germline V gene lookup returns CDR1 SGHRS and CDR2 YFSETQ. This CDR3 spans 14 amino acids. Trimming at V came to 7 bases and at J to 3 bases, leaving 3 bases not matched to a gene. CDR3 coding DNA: TGCGCCAGCGCGACTAGCGGGGGTACAGATACGCAGTATTTT. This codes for CASATSGGTDTQYF.

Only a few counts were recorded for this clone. The CDR3 sequence: CAWSVQDTEAFF. The CDR3 DNA reads as TGTGCCTGGAGTGTACAGGACACTGAAGCTTTCTTT. This sequence joins TRBV30 and TRBJ1-1, with a weak D call TRBD1 (5 bases). V lost 0 bases, J lost 3 bases, and 5 bases lay in between. The CDR3 has 12 residues. CDR1 and CDR2 from the germline V gene are GTSNPN and SVGIG (reference sequence).

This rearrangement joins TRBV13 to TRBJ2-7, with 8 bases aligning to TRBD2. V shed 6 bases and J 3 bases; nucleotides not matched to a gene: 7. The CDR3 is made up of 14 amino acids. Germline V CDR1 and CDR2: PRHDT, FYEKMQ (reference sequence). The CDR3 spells CASRFSGTHYEQYF. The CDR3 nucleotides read TGTGCCAGCAGATTTAGCGGGACCCACTACGAGCAGTACTTC.

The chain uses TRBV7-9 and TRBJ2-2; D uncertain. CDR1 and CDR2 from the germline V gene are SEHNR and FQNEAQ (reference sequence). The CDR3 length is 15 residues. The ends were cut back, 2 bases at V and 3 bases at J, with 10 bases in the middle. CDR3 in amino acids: CASSLWATDTGELFF. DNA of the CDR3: TGTGCCAGCAGCTTATGGGCTACTGACACCGGGGAGCTGTTTTTT.